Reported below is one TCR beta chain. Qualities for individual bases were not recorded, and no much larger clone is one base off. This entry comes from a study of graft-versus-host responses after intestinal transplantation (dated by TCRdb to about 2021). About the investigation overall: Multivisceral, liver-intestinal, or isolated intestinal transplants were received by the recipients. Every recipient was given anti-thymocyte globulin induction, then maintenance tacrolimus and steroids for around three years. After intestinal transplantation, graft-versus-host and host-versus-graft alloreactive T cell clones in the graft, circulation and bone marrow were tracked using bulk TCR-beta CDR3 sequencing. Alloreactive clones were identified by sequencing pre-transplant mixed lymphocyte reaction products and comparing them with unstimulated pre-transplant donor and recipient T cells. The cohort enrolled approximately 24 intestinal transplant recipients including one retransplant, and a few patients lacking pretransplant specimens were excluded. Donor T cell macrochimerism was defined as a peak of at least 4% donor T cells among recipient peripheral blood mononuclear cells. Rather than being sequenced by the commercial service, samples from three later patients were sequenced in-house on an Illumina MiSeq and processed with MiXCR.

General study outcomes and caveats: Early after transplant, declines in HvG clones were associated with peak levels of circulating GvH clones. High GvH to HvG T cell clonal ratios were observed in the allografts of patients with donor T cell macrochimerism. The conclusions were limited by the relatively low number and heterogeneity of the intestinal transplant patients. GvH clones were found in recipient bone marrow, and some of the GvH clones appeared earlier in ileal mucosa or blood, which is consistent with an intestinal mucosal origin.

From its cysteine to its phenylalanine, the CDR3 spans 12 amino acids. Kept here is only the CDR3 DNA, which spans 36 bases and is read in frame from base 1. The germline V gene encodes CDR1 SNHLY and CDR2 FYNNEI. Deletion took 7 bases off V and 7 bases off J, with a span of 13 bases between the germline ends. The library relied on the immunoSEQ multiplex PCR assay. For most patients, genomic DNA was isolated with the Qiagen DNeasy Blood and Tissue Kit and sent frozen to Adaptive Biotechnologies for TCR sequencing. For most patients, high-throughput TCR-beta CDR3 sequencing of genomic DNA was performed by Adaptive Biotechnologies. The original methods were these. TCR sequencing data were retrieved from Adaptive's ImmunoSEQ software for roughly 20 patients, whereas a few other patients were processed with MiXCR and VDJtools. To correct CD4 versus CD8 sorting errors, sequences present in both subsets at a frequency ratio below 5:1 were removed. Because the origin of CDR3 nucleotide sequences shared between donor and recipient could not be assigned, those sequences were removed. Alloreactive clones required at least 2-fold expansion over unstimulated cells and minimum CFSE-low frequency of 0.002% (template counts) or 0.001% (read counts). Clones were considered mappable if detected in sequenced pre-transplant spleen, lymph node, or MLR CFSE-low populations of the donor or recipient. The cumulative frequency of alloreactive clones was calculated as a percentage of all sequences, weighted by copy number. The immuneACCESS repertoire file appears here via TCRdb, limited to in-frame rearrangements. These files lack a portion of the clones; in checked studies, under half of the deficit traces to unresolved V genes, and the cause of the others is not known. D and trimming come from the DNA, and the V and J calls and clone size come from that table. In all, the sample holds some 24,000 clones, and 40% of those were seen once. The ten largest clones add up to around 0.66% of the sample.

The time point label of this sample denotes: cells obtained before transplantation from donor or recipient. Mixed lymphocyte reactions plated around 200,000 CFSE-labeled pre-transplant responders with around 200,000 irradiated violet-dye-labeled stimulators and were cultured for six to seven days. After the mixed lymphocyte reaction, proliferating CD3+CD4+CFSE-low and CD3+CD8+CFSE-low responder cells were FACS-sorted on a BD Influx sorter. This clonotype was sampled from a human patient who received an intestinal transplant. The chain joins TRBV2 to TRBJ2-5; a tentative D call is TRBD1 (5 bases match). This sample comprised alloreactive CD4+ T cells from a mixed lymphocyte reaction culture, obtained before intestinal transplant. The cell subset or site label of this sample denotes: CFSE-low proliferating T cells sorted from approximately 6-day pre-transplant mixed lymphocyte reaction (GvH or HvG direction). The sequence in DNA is TGTGCCAGCATATCTCAGGGTGGGACCCAGTACTTC. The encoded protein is CASISQGGTQYF.